This TCR beta chain is from a study of beta chain features in type 1 diabetes. In its sample, this clone was seen a few times. The antigen remains unidentified. Expressed TCRB transcripts were sequenced, since all the RNA that had been isolated was reverse transcribed. Reads from naive, central memory and regulatory T cell samples averaged roughly 3.3 million. Some clones are missing from TCRdb's copy, which holds only in-frame ones; the method was immunoSEQ multiplex PCR. The sample contains 160,000 or so clones, around 8.4% of which appear only once. Overall study findings and caveats: TCRB CDR3 length was moderately but significantly reduced in all four CD4+ subsets of Type 1 diabetes patients. It was not settled here whether HLA type affects TCRB rearrangement. The study found fewer insertions and more deletions at VDJ junctions in type 1 diabetes patients.

Germline values: CDR1 SGHRS, CDR2 YFSETQ. CDR3 length: 14 residues. V was clipped by 2 bases and J by 0 bases, with 8 bases between them. The genes are TRBV5-1 and TRBJ2-5; D perhaps matches TRBD2 (5 bases). This receptor was identified in a woman aged 18-29 years with type 1 diabetes. The sample was central memory CD4+ T cells from blood. The CDR3 DNA follows: TGCGCCAGCAGCTTCTCGGGGTACCAAGAGACCCAGTACTTC. Protein sequence: CASSFSGYQETQYF. Variable domain in full (rest from reference TRBV5-1 and TRBJ2-5): KAGVTQTPRYLIKTRGQQVTLSCSPISGHRSVSWYQQTPGQGLQFLFEYFSETQRNKGNFPGRFSGRQFSNSRSEMNVSTLELGDSALYLCASSFSGYQETQYFGPGTRLLVL.